The entry below describes one T cell receptor (beta chain). What it binds is not known. Healthy people donating bone marrow made up the donors. With 60 Vbeta and 13 Jbeta primers, the PCR was carried out. Data came from immunoSEQ multiplex PCR; TCRdb stores just in-frame clones and leaves some out. This sample has over 85,000 clones, with about 74% found just once. These data are taken from a study of cytomegalovirus exposure and HLA in healthy donors. Findings and limits, study-wide: Analysis was carried out at a later point, and it linked a missense DCLRE1C variant to TCR beta V- and J-gene trimming. Across donors, presence/absence analyses took sequencing depth to be roughly uniform.

The sequence was obtained from a male donor in good health and CMV-seropositive. Source material: PBMCs.

The CDR3 region has the DNA TGTGCCAGCAGCCAACCTCCGACAGACACTGATACGCAGTATTTT. Translated: CASSQPPTDTDTQYF. V is TRBV4-2 and J is TRBJ2-3; tentatively, D is TRBD1 (5 bases). The CDR3 spans 15 residues. The V gene lost 2 bases and the J gene lost 6 bases, with 15 bases spanning the gap. Germline CDR1 is LGHNA and CDR2 is YNFKEQ.